The rows below give T cell receptor beta chains drawn from one sample of a study of OX40 agonist ivuxolimab in advanced cancers. Method: immunoSEQ multiplex PCR; TCRdb's copy keeps in-frame clones and lacks some. The repertoire holds 90,000 to 120,000 clones, with around 90% as singletons. Material: CD4+ or CD8+ T cells sorted from blood, obtained in a trial of the OX40 agonist ivuxolimab. The receptor set was obtained from an adult with an advanced solid tumor such as melanoma, head and neck, liver or kidney cancer. Each CDR3 is given with its conserved first and last residue. The order of the fields is CDR3 protein, CDR3 DNA, clone size, D gene, J gene, V gene. A D gene is named only where the DNA matches it firmly. Clone size appears in some rows only: once, few, many, or a class for an expanded clone.

cdr3_aa: CASSLAANTEAFF; cdr3_nt: TGTGCCAGCAGTTTGGCAGCCAACACTGAAGCTTTCTTT; clone_size: .; d_call: .; j_call: TRBJ1-1; v_call: TRBV28
cdr3_aa: CASSVARLNTDTQYF; cdr3_nt: TGTGCCAGCAGCGTTGCGAGGTTAAACACAGATACGCAGTATTTT; clone_size: .; d_call: .; j_call: TRBJ2-3; v_call: TRBV9
cdr3_aa: CASSTNRGSGNTIYF; cdr3_nt: TGTGCCAGCAGCACTAACAGGGGCTCTGGAAACACCATATATTTT; clone_size: .; d_call: TRBD1; j_call: TRBJ1-3; v_call: TRBV9
cdr3_aa: CASSLALWQGAKEAFF; cdr3_nt: TGTGCCAGCAGCTTGGCGCTTTGGCAGGGGGCGAAGGAAGCTTTCTTT; clone_size: .; d_call: TRBD1; j_call: TRBJ1-1; v_call: TRBV5-8
cdr3_aa: CASSLDSAGNTIYF; cdr3_nt: TGCGCCAGCAGCTTGGACAGCGCTGGAAACACCATATATTTT; clone_size: .; d_call: .; j_call: TRBJ1-3; v_call: TRBV5-1
cdr3_aa: CASSLYGREGVANYGYTF; cdr3_nt: TGTGCCAGCAGTTTATACGGCAGGGAAGGGGTAGCTAACTATGGCTACACCTTC; clone_size: .; d_call: .; j_call: TRBJ1-2; v_call: TRBV27
cdr3_aa: CASSGSTGLDEQYF; cdr3_nt: TGTGCCAGCAGCGGATCTACAGGGTTGGACGAGCAGTACTTC; clone_size: .; d_call: .; j_call: TRBJ2-7; v_call: TRBV9
cdr3_aa: CASSQDLLAGGWGNEQFF; cdr3_nt: TGTGCCAGCAGCCAAGATCTACTAGCGGGAGGGTGGGGCAATGAGCAGTTCTTC; clone_size: .; d_call: TRBD2; j_call: TRBJ2-1; v_call: TRBV4-2
cdr3_aa: CASSLVQDLAKNTEAFF; cdr3_nt: TGTGCCAGCAGCTTAGTTCAGGACCTGGCTAAGAACACTGAAGCTTTCTTT; clone_size: .; d_call: .; j_call: TRBJ1-1; v_call: TRBV7-9
cdr3_aa: CASSVGIGDQPQHF; cdr3_nt: TGTGCCAGCAGCGTAGGTATAGGGGATCAGCCCCAGCATTTT; clone_size: .; d_call: .; j_call: TRBJ1-5; v_call: TRBV9
cdr3_aa: CASSTGTGRTEAFF; cdr3_nt: TGTGCCAGCAGCACCGGGACAGGACGTACTGAAGCTTTCTTT; clone_size: .; d_call: TRBD1; j_call: TRBJ1-1; v_call: TRBV7-9
cdr3_aa: CASSFKGLGEQYF; cdr3_nt: TGTGCCAGCAGTTTCAAGGGTTTGGGCGAGCAGTACTTC; clone_size: .; d_call: .; j_call: TRBJ2-7; v_call: TRBV27
cdr3_aa: CASSPLGAKNIQYF; cdr3_nt: TGTGCCAGCAGCCCTCTAGGGGCCAAAAACATTCAGTACTTC; clone_size: .; d_call: .; j_call: TRBJ2-4; v_call: TRBV4-2
cdr3_aa: CASSLDIPNTEAFF; cdr3_nt: TGTGCCAGCAGCTTGGACATCCCCAACACTGAAGCTTTCTTT; clone_size: .; d_call: .; j_call: TRBJ1-1; v_call: TRBV5-6
cdr3_aa: CATSIPKGGEQFF; cdr3_nt: TGTGCCACCAGCATTCCAAAGGGTGGTGAGCAGTTCTTC; clone_size: .; d_call: .; j_call: TRBJ2-1; v_call: TRBV15
cdr3_aa: CASSPPTLGVNEQFF; cdr3_nt: TGTGCCAGCAGCCCGCCGACCCTTGGGGTCAATGAGCAGTTCTTC; clone_size: once; d_call: .; j_call: TRBJ2-1; v_call: TRBV4-2
cdr3_aa: CASSQGLQMNEQFF; cdr3_nt: TGCGCCAGCAGCCAAGGGTTGCAGATGAATGAGCAGTTCTTC; clone_size: .; d_call: .; j_call: TRBJ2-1; v_call: TRBV4-1
cdr3_aa: CAIEDKLYGYTF; cdr3_nt: TGTGCCATTGAGGACAAGCTCTATGGCTACACCTTC; clone_size: .; d_call: .; j_call: TRBJ1-2; v_call: TRBV19
cdr3_aa: CASSRGRGQETQYF; cdr3_nt: TGTGCCAGCTCACGAGGACGGGGGCAAGAGACCCAGTACTTC; clone_size: .; d_call: .; j_call: TRBJ2-5; v_call: TRBV18
cdr3_aa: CASSPPVAQHFEQYF; cdr3_nt: TGTGCCAGCTCACCACCGGTAGCTCAACATTTCGAGCAGTACTTC; clone_size: .; d_call: .; j_call: TRBJ2-7; v_call: TRBV18
cdr3_aa: CASSRTGNSGNTIYF; cdr3_nt: TGTGCCAGCAGCCGGACAGGGAACTCTGGAAACACCATATATTTT; clone_size: .; d_call: TRBD1; j_call: TRBJ1-3; v_call: TRBV5-4
cdr3_aa: CASSPQQGMNTEAFF; cdr3_nt: TGTGCCAGCAGCCCACAACAGGGAATGAACACTGAAGCTTTCTTT; clone_size: .; d_call: .; j_call: TRBJ1-1; v_call: TRBV7-9
cdr3_aa: CASSQKGTEAFF; cdr3_nt: TGTGCCAGCAGCCAAAAGGGGACTGAAGCTTTCTTT; clone_size: .; d_call: .; j_call: TRBJ1-1; v_call: TRBV7-6
cdr3_aa: CASGEQGGDAFF; cdr3_nt: TGTGCCAGCGGCGAACAGGGAGGTGACGCTTTCTTT; clone_size: .; d_call: .; j_call: TRBJ1-1; v_call: TRBV7-9
cdr3_aa: CAIKPGQVASNYGYTF; cdr3_nt: TGTGCCATCAAACCGGGACAAGTGGCCTCTAACTATGGCTACACCTTC; clone_size: .; d_call: .; j_call: TRBJ1-2; v_call: TRBV10-3
cdr3_aa: CASSVNSGLAGGAETQYF; cdr3_nt: TGTGCCAGCAGCGTAAATTCGGGACTAGCGGGAGGAGCGGAGACCCAGTACTTC; clone_size: .; d_call: TRBD2; j_call: TRBJ2-5; v_call: TRBV9
cdr3_aa: CASAGAVLNEQFF; cdr3_nt: TGTGCTAGTGCAGGAGCGGTCCTCAATGAGCAGTTCTTC; clone_size: .; d_call: .; j_call: TRBJ2-1; v_call: TRBV12-5
cdr3_aa: CASSLYYQSSYEQYF; cdr3_nt: TGTGCCAGCAGCCTGTACTACCAAAGCTCCTACGAGCAGTACTTC; clone_size: once; d_call: .; j_call: TRBJ2-7; v_call: TRBV7-3
cdr3_aa: CASSESLRQGAYNEQFF; cdr3_nt: TGCGCCAGCAGTGAGTCCCTCAGACAGGGGGCTTACAATGAGCAGTTCTTC; clone_size: .; d_call: TRBD1; j_call: TRBJ2-1; v_call: TRBV10-1
cdr3_aa: CASSKEGQRVNTGELFF; cdr3_nt: TGTGCCAGCAGCAAGGAGGGGCAGCGGGTGAACACCGGGGAGCTGTTTTTT; clone_size: .; d_call: .; j_call: TRBJ2-2; v_call: TRBV21-1
cdr3_aa: CASSPRMGGGSLFF; cdr3_nt: TGTGCCAGCAGCCCTCGGATGGGTGGCGGGAGTCTGTTCTTC; clone_size: .; d_call: TRBD2; j_call: TRBJ2-1; v_call: TRBV14
cdr3_aa: CASSGDPGQGYQPQHF; cdr3_nt: TGTGCCAGCAGTGGGGATCCGGGACAGGGATATCAGCCCCAGCATTTT; clone_size: .; d_call: TRBD1; j_call: TRBJ1-5; v_call: TRBV2
cdr3_aa: CASSIVGGQPQHF; cdr3_nt: TGTGCCAGTAGTATAGTGGGGGGTCAGCCCCAGCATTTT; clone_size: .; d_call: .; j_call: TRBJ1-5; v_call: TRBV19
cdr3_aa: CASSIGGAAKNIQYF; cdr3_nt: TGTGCCAGTAGTATTGGGGGGGCGGCCAAAAACATTCAGTACTTC; clone_size: .; d_call: .; j_call: TRBJ2-4; v_call: TRBV19
cdr3_aa: CASSYGVGYEQYF; cdr3_nt: TGTGCCAGCAGTTACGGGGTCGGCTACGAGCAGTACTTC; clone_size: .; d_call: .; j_call: TRBJ2-7; v_call: TRBV27
cdr3_aa: CASSYSRGPNQPQHF; cdr3_nt: TGTGCCAGCAGTTACTCCAGGGGGCCGAATCAGCCCCAGCATTTT; clone_size: .; d_call: TRBD1; j_call: TRBJ1-5; v_call: TRBV6-6
cdr3_aa: CASSLAVSTYEQYF; cdr3_nt: TGCGCCAGCAGCTTGGCGGTCTCAACCTACGAGCAGTACTTC; clone_size: .; d_call: .; j_call: TRBJ2-7; v_call: TRBV5-1
cdr3_aa: CASSLATGYAKAFF; cdr3_nt: TGTGCCAGCAGCTTAGCCACAGGGTATGCTAAAGCTTTCTTT; clone_size: .; d_call: .; j_call: TRBJ1-1; v_call: TRBV7-2
cdr3_aa: CASSWASATDTQYF; cdr3_nt: TGTGCCAGTAGCTGGGCTAGCGCCACAGATACGCAGTATTTT; clone_size: .; d_call: .; j_call: TRBJ2-3; v_call: TRBV19
cdr3_aa: CASSMGQAGFGYTF; cdr3_nt: TGTGCCAGCAGCATGGGACAGGCAGGGTTTGGCTACACCTTC; clone_size: .; d_call: TRBD1; j_call: TRBJ1-2; v_call: TRBV5-4
cdr3_aa: CACGGLAGKDEQFF; cdr3_nt: TGCGCCTGCGGAGGACTAGCGGGAAAAGATGAGCAGTTCTTC; clone_size: once; d_call: TRBD2; j_call: TRBJ2-1; v_call: TRBV5-1
cdr3_aa: CASSLGLGPYGYTF; cdr3_nt: TGTGCCAGCAGCTTAGGGCTGGGGCCCTATGGCTACACCTTC; clone_size: .; d_call: .; j_call: TRBJ1-2; v_call: TRBV7-9
cdr3_aa: CASRGQNNYGYTF; cdr3_nt: TGTGCCAGCAGAGGACAGAATAACTATGGCTACACCTTC; clone_size: .; d_call: .; j_call: TRBJ1-2; v_call: TRBV25-1
cdr3_aa: CASSSPGQGWEQYF; cdr3_nt: TGTGCCAGCAGTTCACCGGGACAGGGGTGGGAGCAGTACTTC; clone_size: .; d_call: TRBD1; j_call: TRBJ2-7; v_call: TRBV27
cdr3_aa: CASSWTRDEQYF; cdr3_nt: TGTGCCAGCAGCTGGACTAGGGACGAGCAGTACTTC; clone_size: .; d_call: TRBD2; j_call: TRBJ2-7; v_call: TRBV7-2
cdr3_aa: CASSPTPRDRAGYTF; cdr3_nt: TGTGCCAGCAGTCCGACCCCCCGGGACAGGGCTGGCTACACCTTC; clone_size: .; d_call: TRBD1; j_call: TRBJ1-2; v_call: TRBV27
cdr3_aa: CASSSRDRGYEQYF; cdr3_nt: TGTGCCAGCAGTTCGCGGGACAGAGGATACGAGCAGTACTTC; clone_size: .; d_call: .; j_call: TRBJ2-7; v_call: TRBV6-5
cdr3_aa: CASSSRGSNTEAFF; cdr3_nt: TGTGCCAGCAGCTCCCGAGGGTCCAACACTGAAGCTTTCTTT; clone_size: once; d_call: .; j_call: TRBJ1-1; v_call: TRBV5-4
cdr3_aa: CASSLGGANTEAFF; cdr3_nt: TGTGCCAGCAGTTTGGGGGGGGCGAACACTGAAGCTTTCTTT; clone_size: .; d_call: .; j_call: TRBJ1-1; v_call: TRBV28
cdr3_aa: CASSYTPPLRQGREAFF; cdr3_nt: TGTGCCAGCAGCTACACCCCGCCTTTAAGACAGGGACGGGAAGCTTTCTTT; clone_size: .; d_call: TRBD1; j_call: TRBJ1-1; v_call: TRBV28
cdr3_aa: CASIKTSSGKLFF; cdr3_nt: TGTGCCAGCATCAAGACCTCTTCTGGAAAACTGTTTTTT; clone_size: .; d_call: .; j_call: TRBJ1-4; v_call: TRBV28
cdr3_aa: CASSLQRDATNEKLFF; cdr3_nt: TGTGCCAGCAGTTTACAGCGGGACGCAACTAATGAAAAACTGTTTTTT; clone_size: .; d_call: .; j_call: TRBJ1-4; v_call: TRBV27
cdr3_aa: CASSYSEQASSYEQYF; cdr3_nt: TGTGCCAGCAGTTACTCTGAACAGGCGTCTTCCTACGAGCAGTACTTC; clone_size: .; d_call: .; j_call: TRBJ2-7; v_call: TRBV6-5
cdr3_aa: CASTLELAGGGEQFF; cdr3_nt: TGTGCCAGCACCCTCGAACTAGCGGGAGGGGGTGAGCAGTTCTTC; clone_size: few; d_call: TRBD2; j_call: TRBJ2-1; v_call: TRBV7-2
cdr3_aa: CASSLEEGSAYGYTF; cdr3_nt: TGTGCCAGCAGCTTAGAAGAGGGTAGCGCCTATGGCTACACCTTC; clone_size: .; d_call: .; j_call: TRBJ1-2; v_call: TRBV7-2
cdr3_aa: CASSSGTVNEKLFF; cdr3_nt: TGTGCCAGTAGCTCCGGGACGGTGAATGAAAAACTGTTTTTT; clone_size: .; d_call: .; j_call: TRBJ1-4; v_call: TRBV19